Given below is one T cell receptor beta chain in context. No antigen is known for it. No qualities accompany the bases; no much larger clone lies one base away. Reading the germline V gene gives CDR1 SNHLY and CDR2 FYNNEI. The CDR3 has 13 amino acids, counting the end cysteine and phenylalanine. The sequence is cut down to CDR3 DNA, 39 bases in frame from base 1. V and J are truncated by 9 bases and 4 bases respectively, leaving an intervening sequence of 15 bases. Whole blood was collected in K2EDTA tubes by collaborating institutions according to the institutions' own protocols. For TCRbeta analysis, collaborators shipped samples in one of three forms: frozen whole blood, isolated PBMCs, or DNA extracted from either of those sample types. The sample comes from a study of blood T cell repertoires in COVID-19 (dated by TCRdb to 2018 to 2020). Broadly, across the study: Collaborator samples came from the United States, Italy and Spain and covered acute and convalescent phases of COVID-19. The prospective study material was composed of cDNA or gDNA derived from T cells, B-cell-depleted T cells, or PBMCs. Subjects who had been exposed to COVID-19, were actively infected with it, or had recovered from it provided the deeply sampled blood TCRbeta repertoires that made up the dataset. The repertoires were made available in a free public database intended to serve as a resource for research on the immune response to SARS-CoV-2. Samples came from the ongoing ImmuneRACE study (first 160 participants) plus 1,254 subjects from 6 global collaborators. Nearly every sample came with metadata listing a de-identified subject ID, COVID-19 status, age in years and sex. Where available, HLA class I and class II types were taken from metadata supplied by the sample provider and were not determined by assay-based typing. Overall study results and their limits: The amount of clinical and demographic metadata varied by source and participant and was provided uncurated.

The immunoSEQ Assay, a bias-controlled multiplex PCR, was used to amplify TCRbeta CDR3 regions from genomic DNA. The authors processed their data as follows. Within the assay, amplification of reference gene primers was used to estimate how many nucleated cells each sample contained. To quantify the absolute abundance of each unique TCRbeta CDR3 rearrangement, sequence reads were collapsed and filtered. For each sample, productive Simpson clonality was calculated by taking the square root of Simpson's diversity index across productive rearrangements. TCRdb stores this immuneACCESS table with in-frame sequences only. Part of the clones is absent; in the studies checked, under half of the shortfall reflects unresolved V genes, and no reason is known for the rest. From that table come the V and J calls and clone size; the DNA was used to work out D and trimming. In all, the sample holds about 60,000 clones, and about 80% of those were seen once. About 50% of the sample rests with the top ten.

The sequenced sample was peripheral blood. The clonotype comes from an elderly woman with acute or convalescent COVID-19. The chain is encoded by TRBV2 joined to TRBJ1-1, with the D gene not clear enough to name. The CDR3 reads as follows: CARRVDRGTEAFF. The bases are TGTGCCAGAAGAGTAGATCGGGGCACTGAAGCTTTCTTT.